A single T cell receptor beta chain is shown here with its context. Study processing details: Reference gene primer amplification yielded estimated nucleated cell counts. The table came from immunoSEQ multiplex PCR; TCRdb's copy has only in-frame clones and leaves some out. V, J and clone size are those of that table, while D and trimming were read from the DNA. This table holds about 310,000 clones, around 91% found once. Enrollees, about 18 to 89 years old, lived in about two dozen US areas. Cohort placement rested on clinical history that participants reported themselves. This sample stems from a study of blood T cell repertoires in COVID-19. Looking at the study overall: In each case, the material was cDNA or gDNA derived from T cells, B-cell-depleted T cells, or PBMCs.

The germline gives CDR1 LNHDA, CDR2 SQIVND (reference sequence). The CDR3 has 14 amino acids. Between the trimmed V and J ends, which lost 8 bases and 1 base, there was a span of 12 bases. This chain joins TRBV19 and TRBJ2-1; tentative D call: TRBD1 (5 bases). Sequenced input: PBMCs or T cells enriched from blood (not recorded which). The origin of this receptor is a woman between 40 and 50 years old who had recovered from COVID-19. The CDR3 is CASRKGLSYNEQFF. The CDR3 DNA reads as TGTGCCAGTCGGAAGGGGCTTTCCTACAATGAGCAGTTCTTC.